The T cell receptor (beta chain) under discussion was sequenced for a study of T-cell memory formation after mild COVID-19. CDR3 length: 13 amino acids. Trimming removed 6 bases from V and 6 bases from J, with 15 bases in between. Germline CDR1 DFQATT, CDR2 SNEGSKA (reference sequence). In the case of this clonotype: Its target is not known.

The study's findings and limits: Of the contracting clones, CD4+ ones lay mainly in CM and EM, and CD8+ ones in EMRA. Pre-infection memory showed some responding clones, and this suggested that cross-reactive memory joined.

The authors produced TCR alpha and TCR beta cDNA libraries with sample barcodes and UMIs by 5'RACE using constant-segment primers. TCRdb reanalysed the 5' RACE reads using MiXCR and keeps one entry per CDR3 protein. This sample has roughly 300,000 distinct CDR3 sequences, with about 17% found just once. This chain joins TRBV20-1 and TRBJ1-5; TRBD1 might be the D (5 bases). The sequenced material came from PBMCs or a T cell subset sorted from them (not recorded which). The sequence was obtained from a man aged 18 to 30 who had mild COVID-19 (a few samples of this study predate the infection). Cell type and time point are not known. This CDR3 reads CSARGVLGQPQHF. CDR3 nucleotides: TGCAGTGCCCGAGGGGTATTAGGTCAGCCCCAGCATTTT.